The T cell receptor (beta chain) under discussion was sequenced for a study of CXCR3-negative and CXCR3-positive naive CD8 T cells. A word on this clonotype: Its antigen is unknown.

Every subset of CD8+ T cells was sorted in triplicate at approximately 300,000 cells each. The authors made the TRB cDNA libraries by 5' RACE using UMI labels. One entry per CDR3 protein, without DNA, is what TCRdb gives after re-calling the 5' RACE reads. This sample's clone table lists about 130,000 distinct CDR3 sequences. General study points: Relative to CXCR3-negative naive cells, CXCR3-positive naive cells had more hydrophobic TRB CDR3s. The study found comparably high diversity in both naive subsets and much lower diversity in memory CD8+ cells. Similar TRBV-TRBJ gene usage was seen in naive CXCR3-negative and CXCR3-positive cells, but not in memory cells.

The CDR3 runs to 18 residues. Germline V gives CDR1 LNHNV, CDR2 YYDKDF (reference sequence). The sample consisted of naive CXCR3- CD8+ T cells from blood. As to subset: CD45RO-CCR7+CD27+CD95- naive CD8+ T cells lacking CXCR3 (TNR3-). The clonotype comes from a human donor in good health. Some clones in this sample may be carry-over from other donors' samples. J is TRBJ2-6 and V is TRBV15; the D gene TCRdb calls, TRBD1, cannot be checked with no DNA. The CDR3 is CATSRDWAGGIGANVLTF.